These 18 T cell receptor beta chains came from one sample sequenced in a study of blood T cell repertoires in COVID-19. Repertoires were generated with immunoSEQ multiplex PCR, while TCRdb's copy carries only in-frame clones and drops some. This table has about 99,000 clones, roughly 78% appearing once. Source material: peripheral blood. The receptors originated from a woman older than 75 with active or convalescent COVID-19.

The chain has TRBV11-2 and TRBJ1-1; D is unclear. This CDR3 is 15 amino acids long. With 0 bases removed from V and 5 bases from J, the gap between germline ends came to 13 bases. Germline lookup yields CDR1 SGHAT and CDR2 FQNNGV. The CDR3 here is CASSLDVISGTEAFF. In nucleotides, the CDR3 is TGTGCCAGCAGCTTAGATGTTATATCGGGGACTGAAGCTTTCTTT.

The CDR3 is CARSPDSYRVVAKNIQYF. CDR3 bases: TGTGCCAGAAGCCCGGATTCCTACAGGGTCGTGGCCAAAAACATTCAGTACTTC. The V and J genes are TRBV5-3 and TRBJ2-4, with D maybe TRBD1 (6 bases). TRBV5-3 is sorted into the ORF group, with uncertain function. This CDR3 region has 18 residues. Trimming left V 4 bases short and J 1 base short, with 21 bases between.

A few counts support this clone. V and J are TRBV2 and TRBJ1-4, with D tentatively TRBD1 (5 bases). The CDR3 spans 14 residues. Trimming took off 6 bases at V and 3 bases at J, with 11 bases between the two ends. The germline V gene has CDR1 SNHLY and CDR2 FYNNEI. The CDR3 sequence: CASSRAPANEKLFF. The CDR3 DNA reads as TGTGCCAGCAGCAGGGCGCCCGCTAATGAAAAACTGTTTTTT.

V is TRBV9 and J is TRBJ2-5; D is uncertain. Trimming pared 0 bases from V and 0 bases from J, leaving 18 bases between. The CDR3 runs 18 residues. Germline V gene data show CDR1 as SGDLS and CDR2 as YYNGEE. The CDR3 DNA is TGTGCCAGCAGCGTAGGTCGGAAGGCAGGAACGTACCAAGAGACCCAGTACTTC. Its translation is CASSVGRKAGTYQETQYF.

V usage is TRBV30 and J usage is TRBJ1-2; the match to TRBD1 covers 7 bases. V dropped 2 bases and J dropped 7; count of bases not matched to a gene: 7. The CDR3 extends over 13 amino acids. Germline V gene sequence: CDR1 GTSNPN, CDR2 SVGIG (reference sequence). The CDR3 bases are TGTGCCTGGAGTTTCTCGACAGGGTTTGGCTACACCTTC. This translates into CAWSFSTGFGYTF. Full variable domain (rest looked up from reference TRBV30 and TRBJ1-2): SQTIHQWPATLVQPVGSPLSLECTVEGTSNPNLYWYRQAAGRGLQLLFYSVGIGQISSEVPQNLSASRPQDRQFILSSKKLLLSDSGFYLCAWSFSTGFGYTFGSGTRLTVV.

This clone was counted once. V is TRBV4-3 and J is TRBJ2-2, with D tentatively TRBD1 (7 bases). In germline, CDR1 is LGHNA, CDR2 YSLEER. V lost 3 bases, J lost 5 bases, and 10 bases lay in between. The CDR3 extends over 14 amino acids. CDR3 nucleotide sequence: TGCGCCAGCAGCCATTCAGGGGGGACCGGGGAGCTGTTTTTT. Translation: CASSHSGGTGELFF.

In DNA, the CDR3 is TGTGCCAGTAGCCCGCGGACAAATAATTCACCCCTCCACTTT. It translates to CASSPRTNNSPLHF. The chain carries TRBV19 and TRBJ1-6, with a possible D match to TRBD1 (5 bases). Deletions cut 6 bases from V and 5 bases from J, with 11 bases between. This CDR3 is built from 14 residues. Per the germline V gene, CDR1 is LNHDA and CDR2 is SQIVND (reference sequence).

The rearrangement joins TRBV11-2 to TRBJ2-1, with TRBD2 matching 9 bases. The germline V gene encodes CDR1 SGHAT and CDR2 FQNNGV. V lost 9 bases and J lost 10; bases outside the gene matches: 13. This CDR3 has 14 amino acids. Here the CDR3 reads CASARASGIQEQFF. The CDR3 DNA sequence: TGTGCCAGTGCGCGCGCTAGCGGGATTCAGGAGCAGTTCTTC.

This rearrangement joins TRBV19 to TRBJ2-1; possibly TRBD1 for D (6 bases). Per germline, CDR1 LNHDA and CDR2 SQIVND (reference sequence). The CDR3 covers 14 residues. The germline V and J ends were trimmed by 5 bases and 3 bases, with 11 bases remaining between them. CDR3 sequence: CASSGSGVYNEQFF. CDR3 sequence (DNA): TGTGCCAGTAGTGGGTCAGGGGTCTACAATGAGCAGTTCTTC.

The rearrangement uses TRBV7-6 and TRBJ2-3; 13 bases agree with TRBD2. With V trimmed by 5 bases and J by 6 bases, 14 bases remained unmatched. CDR1 is SGHVS and CDR2 is FNYEAQ in the germline V gene. CDR3 length equals 18 residues. CDR3 sequence (DNA): TGTGCCAGCAGCCCTGGGACTAGCGGGAACTTCCCTCGTGATACGCAGTATTTT. Its translation: CASSPGTSGNFPRDTQYF.

This clone occurred a few times. This sequence joins TRBV5-1 and TRBJ2-2; D unresolved. Per the germline V gene, CDR1 is SGHRS and CDR2 is YFSETQ. The CDR3 totals 12 residues. Trimming took off 0 bases at V and 7 bases at J, with 4 bases between the two ends. This chain's CDR3 is CASSLAGGELFF. The CDR3 DNA reads as TGCGCCAGCAGCTTGGCCGGCGGGGAGCTGTTTTTT.

V usage is TRBV27 and J usage is TRBJ1-5; perhaps TRBD1 as D (5 bases). V lost 3 bases and J lost 2, with 8 bases in between. CDR1 MNHEY and CDR2 SMNVEV come from the germline V gene (reference sequence). CDR3 length: 14 amino acids. CDR3 in DNA: TGTGCCAGCAGTTTCCAGGGTGGCAATCAGCCCCAGCATTTT. This encodes CASSFQGGNQPQHF.

In its sample, this clone was seen a few times. The V gene is TRBV9, the J gene TRBJ2-7; D not resolved. The CDR3 length is 15 residues. V lost 3 bases and J lost 1, with 14 bases in between. Germline V gives CDR1 SGDLS, CDR2 YYNGEE. In DNA, the CDR3 is TGTGCCAGCAGCGCCGGGTTCTCGGGTTCCTACGAGCAGTACTTC. Translated, it gives CASSAGFSGSYEQYF.

This clone was observed a few times. The CDR3 sequence: CASSPPSGRGTDTQYF. CDR3 DNA sequence: TGTGCCAGCAGCCCCCCTAGCGGGAGGGGCACAGATACGCAGTATTTT. The chain uses TRBV5-6 and TRBJ2-3, with 12 bases identical to TRBD2. Germline V CDR1 and CDR2: SGHDT, YYEEEE. The CDR3 sequence is 16 residues long. With V trimmed by 4 bases and J by 1 base, 4 bases remained unmatched.

In its sample, this clone was seen a few times. The chain combines TRBV10-3 with TRBJ1-2, with 9 nucleotides matching TRBD1. Losses at the gene ends were 6 bases for V and 3 bases for J; bases not matched to a gene: 8. The CDR3 has 15 residues. CDR1 and CDR2 from the germline V gene are ENHRY and SYGVKD. DNA for the CDR3: TGTGCCATCAGGGGGGGGACAGGGCTTGACTATGGCTACACCTTC. Protein sequence: CAIRGGTGLDYGYTF.

V gene TRBV19 combines with J gene TRBJ1-5; D perhaps matches TRBD1 (5 bases). The V end lost 4 bases, the J end lost 7 bases, and 14 bases lay between the germline ends. The V gene's germline CDR1 is LNHDA and CDR2 SQIVND (reference sequence). This CDR3 region has 14 residues. CDR3 sequence reads: CASSTLLAGQPQHF. CDR3 coding DNA: TGTGCCAGTAGTACCCTACTGGCAGGGCAGCCCCAGCATTTT.

This sequence joins TRBV27 and TRBJ2-6; TRBD2 matches at 8 bases. Germline V gene sequence: CDR1 MNHEY, CDR2 SMNVEV (reference sequence). V lost 3 bases, J lost 1 base, and 5 bases stayed unmatched. This CDR3 spans 17 amino acids. CDR3 nucleotide sequence: TGTGCCAGCAGTTTTTCCGGGGGGGCATCTGGGGCCAACGTCCTGACTTTC. Residues: CASSFSGGASGANVLTF.

The chain combines TRBV24-1 with TRBJ2-2; 10 positions agree with TRBD1. From germline, CDR1 is KGHDR and CDR2 SFDVKD. V lost 6 bases and J lost 4; bases outside the gene matches: 4. The CDR3 spans 15 residues. The CDR3 DNA is TGTGCCACCAGTCCCCGGGACAGGGGCACCGGGGAGCTGTTTTTT. It is translated as CATSPRDRGTGELFF.